This TCR beta chain was captured by sequencing in a study of CD8 T cells in Susac syndrome. cDNA came from about 0.5 to 1 ug RNA primed by random hexamers. An immunoSEQ multiplex PCR amplified TCR beta CDR3 over 54 Vbeta and 13 Jbeta. One entry per CDR3 protein results from TCRdb running MiXCR on the immunoSEQ multiplex PCR reads. The repertoire includes around 190,000 distinct CDR3 sequences, approximately 94% of them detected once, and 0.1% sits in the top ten. TEMRA cells underwent FACS enrichment and CD8+ and CD4+ T cells underwent negative isolation. What was sequenced was CD4+ T cells from PBMCs. The TCR comes from a human donor in good health.

DNA for the CDR3: TGTGCCAGCAGCTTATTCCGCGGGTTAACCGGGGAGCTGTTTTTT. Its protein is CASSLFRGLTGELFF. The rearrangement joins TRBV7-9 to TRBJ2-2, with D possibly matching TRBD2 (5 bases). The CDR3 covers 15 residues. Germline lookup yields CDR1 SEHNR and CDR2 FQNEAQ (reference sequence). The V end was cut by 2 bases, the J end by 5 bases, with 12 bases between.